These 15 T cell receptor beta chains share one sample of origin, sequenced in a study of blood T cell repertoires in COVID-19. The protocol was immunoSEQ multiplex PCR, while the TCRdb copy is restricted to in-frame clones and leaves out a portion. The table has 200,000 to 300,000 clones, roughly 80% seen once; the top ten hold approximately 9.6%. Sequencing was performed on peripheral blood. These receptors all stem from a woman of 80 years or more with acute or convalescent COVID-19.

The chain couples TRBV28 to TRBJ1-5, with TRBD1 identical over 7 bases. CDR1 is MDHEN, CDR2 SYDVKM, per germline. V shed 1 base, J shed 3 bases, and the junction held 3 bases outside the gene matches. The CDR3 has 15 amino acids. The CDR3 is CASSLSTGFNQPQHF. In DNA form, the CDR3 reads TGTGCCAGCAGTTTATCGACAGGGTTCAATCAGCCCCAGCATTTT.

The count of this clone is one. The chain links TRBV20-1 to TRBJ1-2, with a tentative D call TRBD1 (5 bases). This CDR3 has 14 residues. V lost 3 bases, J lost 4 bases, and 15 bases lay in between. The germline V gene has CDR1 DFQATT and CDR2 SNEGSKA (reference sequence). CDR3: CSASSADSLYGYTF. The DNA of the CDR3 is TGCAGTGCTAGTTCGGCCGACAGTCTCTATGGCTACACCTTC.

Here the CDR3 DNA reads TGTGCCAGCAGGAATAGCGGGGGGATCTACGAGCAGTACTTC. It encodes CASRNSGGIYEQYF. The rearrangement links TRBV28 to TRBJ2-7; 10 nucleotides match TRBD2. V lost 6 bases, J lost 3 bases, and 5 bases stayed unmatched. The CDR3 has 14 amino acids. CDR1 is MDHEN, CDR2 SYDVKM, per germline.

In the case of this clone: This sample also contains other DNA sequences that code for the same CDR3. The chain is built from TRBV5-6 and TRBJ1-2; D unclear. This CDR3 has 11 amino acids. Germline V gene sequence: CDR1 SGHDT, CDR2 YYEEEE. V was shortened by 4 bases and J by 7 bases, with 8 bases between the two germline ends. The CDR3 DNA reads TGTGCCAGCAGCCTCGGTGGTGGCTACACCTTC. Amino acids: CASSLGGGYTF.

The count of this clone is one. The gene calls are TRBV6-1 and TRBJ1-4; D unresolved. V lost 1 base and J lost 4, with 4 bases in between. From germline, CDR1 is MNHNS and CDR2 SASEGT. This CDR3 is 13 amino acids long. CDR3 in DNA: TGTGCCAGCAGTGAAGTACTTAATGAAAAACTGTTTTTT. Translated: CASSEVLNEKLFF.

The chain couples TRBV9 to TRBJ2-5; D remains ambiguous. CDR3 length: 13 residues. The V and J ends lost 6 bases and 5 bases respectively, with 14 bases between them. Germline loops: CDR1 SGDLS, CDR2 YYNGEE. CDR3 sequence (DNA): TGTGCCAGCATATTAGGCGGTAGGGAGACCCAGTACTTC. This encodes CASILGGRETQYF.

J is TRBJ1-2 and V is TRBV7-2; no reliable D call. From germline, CDR1 is SGHTA and CDR2 FQGNSA. This CDR3 region has 14 residues. V was clipped by 7 bases and J by 4 bases, with 16 bases between them. The CDR3 reads CASTLGSGSYGYTF. The CDR3 DNA reads as TGTGCCAGCACCCTGGGGTCGGGGTCCTATGGCTACACCTTC.

The chain carries TRBV7-3 and TRBJ1-1; 9 bases match TRBD1. The CDR3 consists of 17 residues. After removal of 5 bases from V and 4 bases from J, the junction contained 14 bases not matched to a gene. Germline loops: CDR1 SGHTA, CDR2 FQGTGA. CDR3 sequence reads: CASSPNFRDRDSTEAFF. Written as DNA, the CDR3 is TGTGCCAGCAGCCCCAATTTCCGGGACAGGGATTCCACTGAAGCTTTCTTT. The full variable domain, completed using reference TRBV7-3 and TRBJ1-1, is GAGVSQTPSNKVTEKGKYVELRCDPISGHTALYWYRQSLGQGPEFLIYFQGTGAADDSGLPNDRFFAVRPEGSVSTLKIQRTERGDSAVYLCASSPNFRDRDSTEAFFGQGTRLTVV.

This clone turned up a few times. The chain links TRBV6-2 or TRBV6-3 to TRBJ2-3; D gene uncertain. With 4 bases removed from V and 0 bases from J, the gap between germline ends came to 8 bases. The V gene's germline CDR1 is MNHEY and CDR2 SVGEGT. The CDR3 totals 14 residues. CDR3 amino acids: CASSLALSTDTQYF. The CDR3 DNA reads TGTGCCAGCAGTTTGGCTCTTAGCACAGATACGCAGTATTTT.

The chain links TRBV2 to TRBJ1-2, with 7 positions matching TRBD1. V lost 6 bases and J lost 4; bases outside the gene matches: 5. This CDR3 contains 13 residues. Germline V gene lookup returns CDR1 SNHLY and CDR2 FYNNEI. The DNA for the CDR3 is TGTGCCAGCAGCGCGGGACAGCTCTATGGCTACACCTTC. Translated, it gives CASSAGQLYGYTF.

The genes are TRBV2 and TRBJ2-3, with 12 bases aligning to TRBD1. CDR3 size: 16 residues. V trimming: 4 bases; J trimming: 5 bases; junction bases outside the gene matches: 7. The germline V gene encodes CDR1 SNHLY and CDR2 FYNNEI. CDR3 sequence: CASSGGTGGIVDTQYF. CDR3 DNA: TGTGCCAGCAGTGGCGGGACAGGGGGCATAGTAGATACGCAGTATTTT.

The table lists this clone with a count of one. The genes are TRBV6-5 and TRBJ2-5; TRBD2 agrees at 11 bases. The CDR3 length is 15 residues. Germline trimming cut 7 bases from V and 5 bases from J; bases unmatched to any gene: 9. Germline values: CDR1 MNHEY, CDR2 SVGAGI. The CDR3 DNA reads as TGTGCCAGCACGCCTAGCGGGGGGCCAGGCGAGACCCAGTACTTC. It specifies CASTPSGGPGETQYF.

This sequence joins TRBV12-3 or TRBV12-4 and TRBJ2-7; tentatively, D is TRBD1 (6 bases). Trimming removed 0 bases from V and 6 bases from J, with 9 bases in between. The CDR3 is 13 residues long. CDR3 sequence: CASSLARGGEQYF. DNA of the CDR3: TGTGCCAGCAGTTTAGCTCGAGGGGGCGAGCAGTACTTC.

The V call is TRBV9, the J call TRBJ2-7; TRBD1 agrees at 7 bases. V was clipped by 4 bases and J by 2 bases; unmatched bases: 9. Germline V CDR1 and CDR2: SGDLS, YYNGEE. The CDR3 sequence is 15 residues long. CDR3 sequence reads: CASSPDPGTAYEQYF. In nucleotides, the CDR3 is TGTGCCAGCAGCCCGGATCCCGGGACAGCCTACGAGCAGTACTTC.

This chain links TRBV7-9 with TRBJ1-2; D is undetermined. CDR1 and CDR2 from the germline V gene are SEHNR and FQNEAQ (reference sequence). The germline V and J ends were trimmed by 1 base and 4 bases, with 13 bases remaining between them. This CDR3 is 15 amino acids long. This CDR3 is CASSLENGEFYGYTF. The CDR3 DNA reads TGTGCCAGCAGCTTAGAAAACGGGGAGTTCTATGGCTACACCTTC.